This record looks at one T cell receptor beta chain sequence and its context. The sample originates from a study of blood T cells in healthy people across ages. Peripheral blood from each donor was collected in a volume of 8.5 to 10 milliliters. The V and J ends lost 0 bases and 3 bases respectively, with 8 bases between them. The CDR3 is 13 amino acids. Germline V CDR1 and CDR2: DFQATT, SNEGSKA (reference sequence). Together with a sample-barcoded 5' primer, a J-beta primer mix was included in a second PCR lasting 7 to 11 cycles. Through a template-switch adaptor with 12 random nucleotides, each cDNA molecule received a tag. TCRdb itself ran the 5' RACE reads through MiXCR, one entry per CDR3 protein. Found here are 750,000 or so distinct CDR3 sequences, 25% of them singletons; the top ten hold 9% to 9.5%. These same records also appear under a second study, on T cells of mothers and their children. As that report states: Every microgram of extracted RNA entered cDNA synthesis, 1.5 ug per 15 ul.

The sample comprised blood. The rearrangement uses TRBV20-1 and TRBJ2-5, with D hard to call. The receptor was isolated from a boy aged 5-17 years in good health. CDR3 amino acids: CSARDRAEETQYF. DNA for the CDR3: TGCAGTGCTAGAGATCGGGCAGAAGAGACCCAGTACTTC.